Listed here are 32 T cell receptor beta chains from one sample, sequenced in a study of cytomegalovirus exposure and HLA in healthy donors. Both 60 Vbeta primers and 13 Jbeta primers went into the PCR. Profiled with immunoSEQ multiplex PCR; TCRdb holds only in-frame clones, not every one. The sample yields about 120,000 clones, around 80% seen once. Sequenced input: PBMCs. All receptors come from a female donor in good health and CMV-seronegative.

The CDR3 sequence: CASSPRAGIQPQHF. DNA of the CDR3: TGTGCCAGCAGCCCTCGAGCAGGGATTCAGCCCCAGCATTTT. The chain joins TRBV9 to TRBJ1-5, with D perhaps TRBD1 (5 bases). The germline V gene has CDR1 SGDLS and CDR2 YYNGEE. V was shortened by 4 bases and J by 6 bases, with 14 bases between the two germline ends. The CDR3 has 14 amino acids.

This clone was observed a few times. The chain is built from TRBV19 and TRBJ1-5; 7 bases are shared with TRBD1. Looked up from germline, CDR1 is LNHDA and CDR2 is SQIVND (reference sequence). V lost 4 bases to trimming and J lost 5 bases; unmatched junction nucleotides: 5. The CDR3 consists of 14 residues. The CDR3 DNA sequence: TGTGCCAGTAGTACGACAGGGACTGATCAGCCCCAGCATTTT. It specifies CASSTTGTDQPQHF.

The rearrangement joins TRBV4-2 to TRBJ2-5; TRBD2 aligns across 8 bases. The CDR3 is made up of 17 amino acids. With V trimmed by 0 bases and J by 5 bases, 11 bases remained unmatched. Germline V gene sequence: CDR1 LGHNA, CDR2 YNFKEQ. CDR3 loop: CASSQEGNGGAGETQYF. CDR3 nucleotides: TGTGCCAGCAGCCAAGAGGGTAACGGGGGGGCCGGGGAGACCCAGTACTTC.

The chain has TRBV28 and TRBJ1-3; tentative D call: TRBD1 (5 bases). V was trimmed by 2 bases and J by 0 bases, leaving 8 bases between them. CDR1 is MDHEN and CDR2 is SYDVKM in the germline V gene. The CDR3 spans 15 residues. Here the CDR3 DNA reads TGTGCCAGCAGTTTACAGGGTTTCTCTGGAAACACCATATATTTT. Translating it yields CASSLQGFSGNTIYF.

The CDR3 region is CASRAGNTEAFF. CDR3 coding DNA: TGCGCCAGCCGGGCGGGGAACACTGAAGCTTTCTTT. This sequence joins TRBV10-2 and TRBJ1-1; D uncertain. Germline V gives CDR1 WSHSY, CDR2 SAAADI. V gave up 8 bases and J gave up 1 base, with 8 bases separating them. This CDR3 is 12 amino acids long.

The chain combines TRBV10-3 with TRBJ1-1; D may be TRBD1 (6 bases). This CDR3 is 16 amino acids long. Germline V lookup: CDR1 ENHRY, CDR2 SYGVKD. V was shortened by 10 bases and J by 1 base, with 22 bases between the two germline ends. CDR3: CATRTDNRARNTEAFF. The CDR3 DNA reads TGTGCCACTCGGACAGATAACAGGGCAAGGAACACTGAAGCTTTCTTT.

The chain employs TRBV12-5 and TRBJ2-7; D is unresolved. The ends were cut back, 0 bases at V and 3 bases at J, with 3 bases in the middle. This CDR3 has 12 residues. CDR1 is LGHNT, CDR2 FRNRAP, per germline. Here the CDR3 reads CASGLVSYEQYF. In nucleotides, the CDR3 is TGTGCTAGTGGTTTGGTCAGCTACGAGCAGTACTTC.

This chain uses TRBV5-1 with TRBJ2-7, with TRBD2 as a possible D gene (5 bases). The ends were cut back, 0 bases at V and 5 bases at J, with 12 bases in the middle. The germline V gene has CDR1 SGHRS and CDR2 YFSETQ. The CDR3 length is 14 residues. CDR3 coding DNA: TGCGCCAGCAGCTTGGGTCGGGGTGTCCACGAGCAGTACTTC. It encodes CASSLGRGVHEQYF.

The chain links TRBV7-9 to TRBJ1-1, with D maybe TRBD1 (5 bases). The germline gives CDR1 SEHNR, CDR2 FQNEAQ (reference sequence). Trimming left V 6 bases short and J 2 bases short, with 10 bases between. This CDR3 region has 13 residues. This chain's CDR3 is CASSPDSNTEAFF. The CDR3 DNA is TGTGCCAGCAGTCCCGACAGTAACACTGAAGCTTTCTTT.

The J gene is TRBJ1-1, the V gene TRBV10-2; D perhaps matches TRBD1 (6 bases). The CDR3 has 14 residues. Germline CDR1 is WSHSY and CDR2 is SAAADI. V lost 6 bases and J lost 2, with 13 bases in between. The CDR3: CASRGNRENTEAFF. The DNA for the CDR3 is TGCGCCAGCAGAGGGAACAGGGAAAACACTGAAGCTTTCTTT.

J is TRBJ2-7 and V is TRBV9; 11 nucleotides match TRBD1. Germline trimming cut 3 bases from V and 2 bases from J; bases unmatched to any gene: 4. Germline V CDR1 and CDR2: SGDLS, YYNGEE. The CDR3 extends over 15 amino acids. CDR3 coding DNA: TGTGCCAGCAGCGCCCCGGGACAGGGGGCCTACGAGCAGTACTTC. Translated: CASSAPGQGAYEQYF.

J is TRBJ2-7 and V is TRBV5-6; the D is unclear. CDR3 length: 14 residues. CDR1 and CDR2 from the germline V gene are SGHDT and YYEEEE. V dropped 2 bases and J dropped 4 bases, with 13 bases sitting between them. This CDR3 is CASSLFGFQYEQYF. In nucleotides, the CDR3 is TGTGCCAGCAGCTTATTTGGCTTCCAGTACGAGCAGTACTTC.

The table lists this clone with a count of one. V and J are TRBV19 and TRBJ2-1; the match to TRBD2 covers 11 bases. The germline gives CDR1 LNHDA, CDR2 SQIVND (reference sequence). Trimming cost V 5 bases and J 4 bases; bases outside gene matches: 4. The CDR3 runs 15 residues. CDR3 in DNA: TGTGCCAGTAGTCCGGGACTAGCGGTTTACAATGAGCAGTTCTTC. Protein sequence: CASSPGLAVYNEQFF.

There are a few counts of this clone. CDR3 bases: TGTGCCAGCAGCCAAGCCAGGGGGAACCGCGAGTCACCCCTCCACTTT. This gives the protein CASSQARGNRESPLHF. The V call is TRBV14, the J call TRBJ1-6; 7 positions agree with TRBD1. This CDR3 comprises 16 residues. Germline CDR1 is SGHDN and CDR2 is FVKESK. V gave up 1 base and J gave up 10 bases; unmatched junction bases: 10.

The chain links TRBV6-1 to TRBJ1-5; the match to TRBD1 covers 7 bases. Trimming took 4 bases from V and 7 from J; bases not matched to a gene: 4. Germline CDR1 and CDR2: MNHNS and SASEGT. This CDR3 spans 13 amino acids. Here the CDR3 DNA reads TGTGCCAGCAGTGCACAGGGGAAACAGCCCCAGCATTTT. This sequence encodes CASSAQGKQPQHF.

The chain carries TRBV7-2 and TRBJ2-5; TRBD1 matches 7 bases. V lost 4 bases, J lost 2 bases, and 4 bases stayed unmatched. Germline V CDR1 and CDR2: SGHTA, FQGNSA. The CDR3 is made up of 14 amino acids. In nucleotides, the CDR3 is TGTGCCAGCAGCTCGGGACAGCTACAAGAGACCCAGTACTTC. Protein product: CASSSGQLQETQYF.

The chain links TRBV28 to TRBJ1-1, with TRBD1 matching 7 bases. This CDR3 contains 12 residues. V dropped 6 bases and J dropped 5; count of bases not matched to a gene: 3. CDR1 MDHEN and CDR2 SYDVKM come from the germline V gene. The CDR3, as DNA: TGTGCCAGCAGGGACAGGCATACTGAAGCTTTCTTT. Amino acid sequence: CASRDRHTEAFF.

The J gene is TRBJ1-1, the V gene TRBV5-6; TRBD1 aligns across 7 bases. The V and J ends lost 0 bases and 5 bases, in that order; junction bases with no gene match: 7. Germline V gene sequence: CDR1 SGHDT, CDR2 YYEEEE. The CDR3 runs 15 residues. The chain's CDR3 is CASSLEVRGNTEAFF. For the CDR3, the DNA is TGTGCCAGCAGCTTGGAGGTCAGGGGGAATACTGAAGCTTTCTTT.

The V call is TRBV7-9, the J call TRBJ1-2, with 9 positions matching TRBD1. V trimming: 5 bases; J trimming: 8 bases; junction bases outside the gene matches: 3. CDR3 size: 12 residues. From germline, CDR1 is SEHNR and CDR2 FQNEAQ (reference sequence). CDR3 region: CASSPTGGGYTF. DNA of the CDR3: TGTGCCAGCAGCCCCACAGGGGGCGGCTACACCTTC. The variable domain in full, completed from reference TRBV7-9 and TRBJ1-2, reads DTGVSQNPRHKITKRGQNVTFRCDPISEHNRLYWYRQTLGQGPEFLTYFQNEAQLEKSRLLSDRFSAERPKGSFSTLEIQRTEQGDSAMYLCASSPTGGGYTFGSGTRLTVV.

The table lists this clone with a few counts. The V and J genes are TRBV9 and TRBJ1-6; 7 bases map to TRBD1. J gave up 6 bases and V 3 bases, and 6 bases lay outside the gene matches. Germline V gives CDR1 SGDLS, CDR2 YYNGEE. This CDR3 has 15 amino acids. The CDR3 is CASSATGTVNSPLHF. The CDR3 DNA follows: TGTGCCAGCAGCGCTACCGGGACAGTTAATTCACCCCTCCACTTT.

The chain couples TRBV5-4 to TRBJ2-5; 7 bases agree with TRBD2. Losses at the gene ends were 4 bases for V and 2 bases for J; bases not matched to a gene: 11. The CDR3 sequence is 16 residues long. Germline CDR1 is SGHNT and CDR2 is YYREEE (reference sequence). The CDR3 loop reads CASSPYGGSAQETQYF. CDR3 bases: TGTGCCAGCAGCCCCTACGGGGGGTCGGCTCAAGAGACCCAGTACTTC.

This sequence joins TRBV30 and TRBJ1-5, with D tentatively TRBD1 (5 bases). This CDR3 is 13 amino acids long. V lost 3 bases and J 4 bases, leaving 10 bases between the germline ends. CDR1 is GTSNPN and CDR2 is SVGIG in the germline V gene (reference sequence). The DNA for the CDR3 is TGTGCCTGGAGGGGACTGCCAAATCAGCCCCAGCATTTT. Protein sequence: CAWRGLPNQPQHF.

The V and J genes are TRBV10-1 and TRBJ2-1, with D possibly TRBD2 on 5 matching bases. Germline loops: CDR1 WNHNN, CDR2 SYGVQD (reference sequence). The length of the CDR3 is 13 residues. Trimming stripped 2 bases from V and 8 bases from J, with 10 bases between. CDR3 bases: TGCGCCAGCAGTGAGGCTAGCCTGGATGAGCAGTTCTTC. Protein product: CASSEASLDEQFF.

The CDR3 loop reads CASSYGGGTNEKLFF. Here the CDR3 DNA reads TGTGCCAGCAGTTACGGCGGGGGGACTAATGAAAAACTGTTTTTT. The chain joins TRBV6-5 to TRBJ1-4; possibly TRBD1 for D (5 bases). The V end lost 2 bases, the J end lost 2 bases, and 9 bases lay between the germline ends. Germline V CDR1 and CDR2: MNHEY, SVGAGI. This CDR3 spans 15 amino acids.

CDR3 loop: CASSLDPGLAVPKRVQFF. CDR3 nucleotides: TGTGCCAGCAGCTTAGATCCGGGACTAGCGGTTCCTAAGCGGGTGCAGTTCTTC. The chain has TRBV11-2 and TRBJ2-1; 11 bases agree with TRBD2. The CDR3 extends over 18 amino acids. The V gene end was trimmed by 0 bases and the J gene end by 12 bases; junction bases not matched to a gene: 16. In germline, CDR1 is SGHAT, CDR2 FQNNGV.

The chain recombines TRBV7-2 with TRBJ2-3; D remains unclear. There are 15 residues in the CDR3. The V gene lost 0 bases and the J gene lost 2 bases, with 9 bases spanning the gap. Germline V gives CDR1 SGHTA, CDR2 FQGNSA. For the CDR3, the DNA is TGTGCCAGCAGCTTAGCGTCTAGACTCACAGATACGCAGTATTTT. As protein: CASSLASRLTDTQYF.

This chain uses TRBV2 with TRBJ2-5; 8 nucleotides align to TRBD2. The trim removed 4 bases at V and 1 base at J, leaving 5 bases unmatched. The CDR3 covers 15 residues. CDR1 and CDR2 from the germline V gene are SNHLY and FYNNEI. CDR3 protein: CASSGTTSGQETQYF. The DNA for the CDR3 is TGTGCCAGCAGTGGAACAACTAGCGGCCAAGAGACCCAGTACTTC.

This clone was seen only a few times. The rearrangement links TRBV18 to TRBJ1-1; D is unclear. The CDR3 runs 14 residues. CDR1 is KGHSH, CDR2 LQKENI, per germline. V was shortened by 3 bases and J by 1 base, with 9 bases between the two germline ends. The CDR3 region has the DNA TGTGCCAGCTCACCCGGACTGACGAACACTGAAGCTTTCTTT. Its protein is CASSPGLTNTEAFF. Full variable domain (rest looked up from reference TRBV18 and TRBJ1-1): NAGVMQNPRHLVRRRGQEARLRCSPMKGHSHVYWYRQLPEEGLKFMVYLQKENIIDESGMPKERFSAEFPKEGPSILRIQQVVRGDSAAYFCASSPGLTNTEAFFGQGTRLTVV.

As for this clone: A junction end diverges from the germline sequence, so it may reflect a read error. J is TRBJ2-7 and V is TRBV7-9; D is undetermined. CDR3 length equals 12 residues. Germline loops: CDR1 SEHNR, CDR2 FQNEAQ (reference sequence). The CDR3, as DNA: TGTTCCAGCAACAGTGAGAACTACGAGCAGTACTTC. Protein: CSSNSENYEQYF. The full variable domain, rest sourced from reference TRBV7-9 and TRBJ2-7, is DTGVSQNPRHKITKRGQNVTFRCDPISEHNRLYWYRQTLGQGPEFLTYFQNEAQLEKSRLLSDRFSAERPKGSFSTLEIQRTEQGDSAMYLCSSNSENYEQYFGPGTRLTVT.

V gene TRBV6-4 combines with J gene TRBJ2-3, with TRBD2 matching 9 bases. Germline V gives CDR1 MRHNA, CDR2 SNTAGT. Losses at the gene ends were 8 bases for V and 4 bases for J; bases not matched to a gene: 7. The CDR3 is made up of 14 amino acids. CDR3 region: CASGPGLAADTQYF. CDR3 nucleotides: TGTGCCAGCGGACCGGGACTAGCCGCAGATACGCAGTATTTT.

The chain links TRBV2 to TRBJ2-4; weak D call: TRBD2 (5 bases). The CDR3 totals 16 residues. Germline loops: CDR1 SNHLY, CDR2 FYNNEI. V dropped 4 bases and J dropped 0 bases, with 13 bases sitting between them. The CDR3 nucleotides read TGTGCCAGCAGTGGCGGGCTAGCAGAAGCCAAAAACATTCAGTACTTC. This gives the protein CASSGGLAEAKNIQYF.

The chain is built from TRBV5-1 and TRBJ2-1; 12 nucleotides agree with TRBD1. Germline lookup yields CDR1 SGHRS and CDR2 YFSETQ. The V gene end was trimmed by 0 bases and the J gene end by 6 bases; junction bases not matched to a gene: 4. This CDR3 has 16 residues. The CDR3 nucleotides are TGCGCCAGCAGCTTGGCCCCGGGACAGGGGGCCAATGAGCAGTTCTTC. This translates into CASSLAPGQGANEQFF.